The T cell receptor beta chain under discussion was sequenced for a study of beta chain features in type 1 diabetes. Overall study findings and caveats: A definitive answer on HLA type influencing TCRB rearrangement was not reached here. The VDJ junctions of type 1 diabetes patients carried fewer insertions and more deletions.

All sorted populations exceeded 95% purity. Every bit of the isolated RNA underwent reverse transcription, so sequencing read expressed TCRB transcripts. TCRdb's table, derived via immunoSEQ multiplex PCR, lists solely in-frame clones and lacks some. The table lists under 250,000 clones, less than 35% of them singletons. Note on this clone: Its antigen is unidentified.

The receptor comes from a man aged 25 to 40 in good health. The sample consisted of central memory CD4+ T cells from blood.

CDR3 residues: CATSSASGDGANVLTF. The CDR3 DNA follows: TGTGCCACCAGCAGCGCTTCAGGGGACGGGGCCAACGTCCTGACTTTC. J is TRBJ2-6 and V is TRBV15; weak D call: TRBD1 (6 bases). Trimming took 3 bases from V and 4 from J, leaving 13 bases between them. The CDR3 spans 16 residues. CDR1 is LNHNV, CDR2 YYDKDF, per germline (reference sequence).